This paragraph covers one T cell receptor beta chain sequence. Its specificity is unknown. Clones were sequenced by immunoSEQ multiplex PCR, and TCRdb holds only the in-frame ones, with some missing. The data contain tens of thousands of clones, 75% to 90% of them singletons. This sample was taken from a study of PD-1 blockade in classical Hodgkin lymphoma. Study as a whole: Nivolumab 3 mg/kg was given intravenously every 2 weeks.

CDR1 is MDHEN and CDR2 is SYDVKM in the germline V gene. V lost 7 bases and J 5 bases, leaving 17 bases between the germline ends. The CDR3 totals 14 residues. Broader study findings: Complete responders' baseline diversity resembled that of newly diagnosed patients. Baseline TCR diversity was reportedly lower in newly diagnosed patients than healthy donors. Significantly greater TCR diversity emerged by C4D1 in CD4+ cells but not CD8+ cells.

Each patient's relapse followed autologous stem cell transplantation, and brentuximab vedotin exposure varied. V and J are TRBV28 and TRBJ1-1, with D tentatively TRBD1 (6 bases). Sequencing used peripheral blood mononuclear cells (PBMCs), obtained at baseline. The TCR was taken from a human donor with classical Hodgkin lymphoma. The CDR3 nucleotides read TGTGCCAGCAACTCTTACAGGGTGGAAACTGAAGCTTTCTTT. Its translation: CASNSYRVETEAFF.